This TCR beta chain is drawn from a study of control samples from healthy donors and cancer patients. TCRdb keeps only in-frame clones here, not all; method: immunoSEQ multiplex PCR. The sample lists over 100,000 clones; just under 95% were seen once. The sequenced sample was blood. This clonotype originated in a man aged 18 to 29 in good health.

The CDR3: CASSPTGTNEKLFF. CDR3 nucleotide sequence: TGTGCCAGCAGCCCGACAGGTACTAATGAAAAACTGTTTTTT. The gene calls are TRBV6-5 and TRBJ1-4; tentative D call: TRBD1 (6 bases). Deletions cut 6 bases from V and 2 bases from J, with 10 bases between. This CDR3 region has 14 residues. Germline V gene data show CDR1 as MNHEY and CDR2 as SVGAGI.